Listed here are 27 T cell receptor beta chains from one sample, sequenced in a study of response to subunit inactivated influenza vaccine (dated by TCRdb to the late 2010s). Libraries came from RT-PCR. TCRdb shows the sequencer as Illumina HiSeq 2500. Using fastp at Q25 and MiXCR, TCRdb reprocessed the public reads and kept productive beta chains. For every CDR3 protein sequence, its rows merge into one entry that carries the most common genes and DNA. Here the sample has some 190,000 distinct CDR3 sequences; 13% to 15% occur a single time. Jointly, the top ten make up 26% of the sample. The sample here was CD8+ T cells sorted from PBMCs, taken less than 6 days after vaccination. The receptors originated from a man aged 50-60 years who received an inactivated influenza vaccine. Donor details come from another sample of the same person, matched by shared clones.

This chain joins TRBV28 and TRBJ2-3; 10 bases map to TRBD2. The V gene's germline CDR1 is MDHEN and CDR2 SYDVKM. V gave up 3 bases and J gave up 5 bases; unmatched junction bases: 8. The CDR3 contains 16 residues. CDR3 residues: CASSFERGGAGDTQYF. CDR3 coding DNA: TGTGCCAGCAGTTTCGAGCGGGGGGGGGCAGGAGATACGCAGTATTTT.

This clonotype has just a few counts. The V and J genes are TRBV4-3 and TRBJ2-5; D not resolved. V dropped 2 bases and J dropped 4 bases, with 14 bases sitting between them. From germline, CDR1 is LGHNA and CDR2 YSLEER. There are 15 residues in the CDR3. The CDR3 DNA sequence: TGCGCCAGCAGCCAAACATGGGCCACCCGAGAGACCCAGTACTTC. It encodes CASSQTWATRETQYF.

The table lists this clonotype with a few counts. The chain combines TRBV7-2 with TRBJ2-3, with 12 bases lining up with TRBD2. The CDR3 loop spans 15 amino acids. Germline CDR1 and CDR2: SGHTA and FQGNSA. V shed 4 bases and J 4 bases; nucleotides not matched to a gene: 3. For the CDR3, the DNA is TGTGCCAGCAGCTACCGACTAGCGGGGGCAGATACGCAGTATTTT. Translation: CASSYRLAGADTQYF.

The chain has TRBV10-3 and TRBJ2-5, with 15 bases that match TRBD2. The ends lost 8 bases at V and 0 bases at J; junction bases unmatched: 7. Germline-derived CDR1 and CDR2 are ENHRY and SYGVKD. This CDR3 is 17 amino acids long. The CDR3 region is CAIGPGTSGGNQETQYF. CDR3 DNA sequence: TGTGCCATCGGCCCCGGGACTAGCGGGGGGAACCAAGAGACCCAGTACTTC.

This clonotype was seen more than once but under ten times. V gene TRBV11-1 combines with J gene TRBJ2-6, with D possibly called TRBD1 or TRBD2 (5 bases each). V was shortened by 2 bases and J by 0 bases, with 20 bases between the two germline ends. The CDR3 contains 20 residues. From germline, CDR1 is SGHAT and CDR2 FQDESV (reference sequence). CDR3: CASSLFIGAGGHSGANVLTF. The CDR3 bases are TGTGCCAGCAGCTTATTCATAGGGGCTGGAGGACACTCTGGGGCCAACGTCCTGACTTTC.

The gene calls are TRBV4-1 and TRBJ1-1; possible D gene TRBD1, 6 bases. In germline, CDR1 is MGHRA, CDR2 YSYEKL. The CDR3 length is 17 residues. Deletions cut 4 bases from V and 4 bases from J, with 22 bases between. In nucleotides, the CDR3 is TGCGCCAGCAGCCGACAGTTCGAGGGGGGGGCGGTCACTGAAGCTTTCTTT. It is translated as CASSRQFEGGAVTEAFF.

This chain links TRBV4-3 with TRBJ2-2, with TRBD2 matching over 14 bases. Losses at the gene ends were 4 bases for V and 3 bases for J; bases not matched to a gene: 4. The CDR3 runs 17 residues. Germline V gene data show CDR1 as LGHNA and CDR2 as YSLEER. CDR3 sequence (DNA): TGCGCCAGCAGCCTCGGACTAGCGGGGGGCTACACCGGGGAGCTGTTTTTT. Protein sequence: CASSLGLAGGYTGELFF.

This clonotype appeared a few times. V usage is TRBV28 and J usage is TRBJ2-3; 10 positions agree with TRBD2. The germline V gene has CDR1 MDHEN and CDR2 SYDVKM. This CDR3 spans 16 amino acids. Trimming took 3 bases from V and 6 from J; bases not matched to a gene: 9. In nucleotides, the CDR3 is TGTGCCAGCAGTTTCTTAAGCGGGAGGGCCTCGGATACGCAGTATTTT. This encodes CASSFLSGRASDTQYF. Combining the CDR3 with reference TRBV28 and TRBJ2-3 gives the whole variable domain DVKVTQSSRYLVKRTGEKVFLECVQDMDHENMFWYRQDPGLGLRLIYFSYDVKMKEKGDIPEGYSVSREKKERFSLILESASTNQTSMYLCASSFLSGRASDTQYFGPGTRLTVL.

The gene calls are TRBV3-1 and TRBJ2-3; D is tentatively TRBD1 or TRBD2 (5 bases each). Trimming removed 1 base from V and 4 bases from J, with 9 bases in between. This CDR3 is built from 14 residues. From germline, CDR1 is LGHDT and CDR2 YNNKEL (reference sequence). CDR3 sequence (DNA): TGTGCCAGCAGCCAAGTCCAGGGACCAGATACGCAGTATTTT. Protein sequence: CASSQVQGPDTQYF.

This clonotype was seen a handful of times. The CDR3 loop is CASSGSLKETYEQYF. The CDR3 coding sequence is TGTGCCAGCAGTGGATCTCTGAAGGAAACCTACGAGCAGTACTTC. This chain connects TRBV12-3 or TRBV12-4 to TRBJ2-7; D is uncertain. CDR3 length equals 15 residues. V lost 5 bases to trimming and J lost 2 bases, with 16 bases between them.

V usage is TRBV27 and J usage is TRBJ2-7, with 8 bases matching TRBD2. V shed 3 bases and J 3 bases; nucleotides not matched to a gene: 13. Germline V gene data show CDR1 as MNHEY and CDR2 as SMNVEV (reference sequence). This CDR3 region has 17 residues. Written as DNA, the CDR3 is TGTGCCAGCAGTTTGAAATTCGGGGGGGGGAGTTACTACGAGCAGTACTTC. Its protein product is CASSLKFGGGSYYEQYF.

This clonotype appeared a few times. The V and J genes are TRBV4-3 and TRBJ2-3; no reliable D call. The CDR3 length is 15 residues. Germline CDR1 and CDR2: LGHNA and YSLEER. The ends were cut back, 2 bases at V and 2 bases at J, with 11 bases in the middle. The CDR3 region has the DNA TGCGCCAGCAGCCAAAGTGACGGGCCCACAGATACGCAGTATTTT. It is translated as CASSQSDGPTDTQYF.

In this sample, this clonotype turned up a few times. CDR3 DNA: TGTGCCAGCAGCGTAGGGGGGTCCGGGAACACTGAAGCTTTCTTT. Amino acid sequence: CASSVGGSGNTEAFF. The chain employs TRBV9 and TRBJ1-1; tentatively, D is TRBD1 (5 bases). Trimming pared 0 bases from V and 1 base from J, leaving 10 bases between. The CDR3 has 15 residues. Germline V gives CDR1 SGDLS, CDR2 YYNGEE.

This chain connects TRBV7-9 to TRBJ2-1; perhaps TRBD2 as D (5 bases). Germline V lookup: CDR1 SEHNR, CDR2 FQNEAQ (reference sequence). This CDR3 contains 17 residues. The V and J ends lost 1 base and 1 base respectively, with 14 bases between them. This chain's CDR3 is CASSLVLAGGSYNEQFF. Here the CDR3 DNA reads TGTGCCAGCAGCTTAGTTCTAGCCGGAGGTTCCTACAATGAGCAGTTCTTC.

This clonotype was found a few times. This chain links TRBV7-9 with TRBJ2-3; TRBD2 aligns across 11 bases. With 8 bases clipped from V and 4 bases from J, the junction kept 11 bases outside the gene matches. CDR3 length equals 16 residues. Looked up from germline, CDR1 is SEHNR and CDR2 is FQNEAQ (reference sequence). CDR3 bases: TGTGCCAGCCACCACATAGCGGGAGGGCCCTCAGATACGCAGTATTTT. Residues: CASHHIAGGPSDTQYF.

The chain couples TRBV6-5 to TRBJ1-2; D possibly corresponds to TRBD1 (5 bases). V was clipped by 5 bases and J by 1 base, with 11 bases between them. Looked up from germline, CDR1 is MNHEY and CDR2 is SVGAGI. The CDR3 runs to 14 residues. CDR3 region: CASSNRNFNYGYTF. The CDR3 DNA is TGTGCCAGCAGTAACAGGAACTTTAACTATGGCTACACCTTC.

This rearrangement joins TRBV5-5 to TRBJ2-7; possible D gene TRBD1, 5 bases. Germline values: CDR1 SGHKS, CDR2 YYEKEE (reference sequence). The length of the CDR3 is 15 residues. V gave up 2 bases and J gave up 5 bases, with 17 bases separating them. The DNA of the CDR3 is TGTGCCAGCAGCTTTATCAGGGCGACCCCCCACGAGCAGTACTTC. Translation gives CASSFIRATPHEQYF.

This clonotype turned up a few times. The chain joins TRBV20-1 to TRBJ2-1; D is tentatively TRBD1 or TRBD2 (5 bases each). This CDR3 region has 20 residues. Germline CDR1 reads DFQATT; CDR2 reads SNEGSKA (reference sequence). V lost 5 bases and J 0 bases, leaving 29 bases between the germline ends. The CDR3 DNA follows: TGCAGTGCTGGGAGAAAAGGGCAGGGTGGCCTATTGAGCTCCTACAATGAGCAGTTCTTC. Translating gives CSAGRKGQGGLLSSYNEQFF.

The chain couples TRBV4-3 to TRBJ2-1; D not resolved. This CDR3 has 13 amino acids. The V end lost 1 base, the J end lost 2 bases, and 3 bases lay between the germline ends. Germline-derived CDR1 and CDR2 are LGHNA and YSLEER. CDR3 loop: CASSQGAYNEQFF. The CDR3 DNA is TGCGCCAGCAGCCAAGGCGCCTACAATGAGCAGTTCTTC.

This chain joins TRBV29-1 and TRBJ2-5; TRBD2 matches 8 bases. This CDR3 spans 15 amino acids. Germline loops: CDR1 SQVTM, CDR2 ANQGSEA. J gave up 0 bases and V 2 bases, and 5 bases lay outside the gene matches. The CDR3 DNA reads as TGCAGCGTTGAAAGGGGACTAGTTAACCAAGAGACCCAGTACTTC. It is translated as CSVERGLVNQETQYF.

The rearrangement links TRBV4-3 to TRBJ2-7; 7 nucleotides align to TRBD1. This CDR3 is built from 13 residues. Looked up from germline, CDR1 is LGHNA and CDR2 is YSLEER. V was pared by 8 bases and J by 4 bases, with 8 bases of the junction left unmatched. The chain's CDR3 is CASHTGQLYEQYF. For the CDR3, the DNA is TGCGCCAGCCATACGGGACAGCTTTACGAGCAGTACTTC.

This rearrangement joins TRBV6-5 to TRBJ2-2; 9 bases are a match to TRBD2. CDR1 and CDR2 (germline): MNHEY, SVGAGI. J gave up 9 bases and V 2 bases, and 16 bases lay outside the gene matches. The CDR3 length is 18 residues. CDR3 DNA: TGTGCCAGCAGTTACCCTAATCGAGCGGGAGGAGGACCCCGGGAGCTGTTTTTT. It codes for CASSYPNRAGGGPRELFF.

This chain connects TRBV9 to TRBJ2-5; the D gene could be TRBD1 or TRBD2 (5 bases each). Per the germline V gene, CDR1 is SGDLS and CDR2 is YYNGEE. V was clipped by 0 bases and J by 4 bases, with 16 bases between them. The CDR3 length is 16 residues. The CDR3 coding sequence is TGTGCCAGCAGCGTAGACGGTGGGGCTGGAGGAGAGACCCAGTACTTC. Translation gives CASSVDGGAGGETQYF.

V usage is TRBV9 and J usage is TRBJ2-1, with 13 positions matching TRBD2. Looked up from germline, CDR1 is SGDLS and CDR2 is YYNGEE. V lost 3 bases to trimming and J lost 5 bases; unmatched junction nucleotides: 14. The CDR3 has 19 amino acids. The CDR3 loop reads CASSAPPGLAGSFDNEQFF. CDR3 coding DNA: TGTGCCAGCAGCGCCCCCCCGGGACTAGCGGGAAGTTTCGACAATGAGCAGTTCTTC. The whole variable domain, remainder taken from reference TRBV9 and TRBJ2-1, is DSGVTQTPKHLITATGQRVTLRCSPRSGDLSVYWYQQSLDQGLQFLIQYYNGEERAKGNILERFSAQQFPDLHSELNLSSLELGDSALYFCASSAPPGLAGSFDNEQFFGPGTRLTVL.

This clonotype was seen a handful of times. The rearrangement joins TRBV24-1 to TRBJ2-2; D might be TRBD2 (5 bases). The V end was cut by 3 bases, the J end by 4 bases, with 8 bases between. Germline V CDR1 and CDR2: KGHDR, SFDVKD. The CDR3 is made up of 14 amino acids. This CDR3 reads CATSDGLLTGELFF. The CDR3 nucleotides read TGTGCCACCAGTGATGGACTTCTCACCGGGGAGCTGTTTTTT.

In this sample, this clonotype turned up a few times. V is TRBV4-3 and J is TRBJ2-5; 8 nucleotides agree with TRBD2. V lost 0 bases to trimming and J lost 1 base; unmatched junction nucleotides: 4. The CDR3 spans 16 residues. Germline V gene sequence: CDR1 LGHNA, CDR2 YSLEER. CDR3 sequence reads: CASSQDGLASQETQYF. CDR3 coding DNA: TGCGCCAGCAGCCAAGACGGACTAGCCAGCCAAGAGACCCAGTACTTC.

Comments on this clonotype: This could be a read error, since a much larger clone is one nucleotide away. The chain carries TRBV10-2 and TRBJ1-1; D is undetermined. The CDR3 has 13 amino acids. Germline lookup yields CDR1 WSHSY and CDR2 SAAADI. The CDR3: CASSTGMGTGAFF. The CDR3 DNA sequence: TGCGCCAGCAGTACCGGGATGGGCACTGGAGCTTTCTTT.